This T cell receptor beta chain emerged from a study of OX40 agonist ivuxolimab in advanced cancers. Study information: Patients took ivuxolimab, an agonistic anti-OX40 (CD134) antibody. Participants, roughly 81% male, averaged roughly 60 years of age, ranging from roughly 23 to 90. Study-wide points: CD8+ T cells showed, on average, more clonal expansion than CD4+ cells. The study found among the lowest clonal expansion in partial responders at 0.1-3.0 mg/kg.

The ends were cut back, 3 bases at V and 4 bases at J, with 15 bases in the middle. The CDR3 spans 15 residues. Germline V gene data show CDR1 as MGHRA and CDR2 as YSYEKL. Note on this clone: The antigen is not known.

TCRdb's copy holds only in-frame clones and misses some; the assay was immunoSEQ multiplex PCR. The sample contains roughly 100,000 clones, 87% of which appear only once. The origin of this receptor is an adult with an advanced solid tumor such as melanoma, head and neck, liver or kidney cancer. This material consisted of CD4+ or CD8+ T cells sorted from blood, taken in a trial of the OX40 agonist ivuxolimab. This rearrangement joins TRBV4-1 to TRBJ1-1; D unclear. The CDR3 DNA reads as TGCGCCAGCAGCCAGACCGGCGCGCAGACCACTGAAGCTTTCTTT. Translated, it gives CASSQTGAQTTEAFF.